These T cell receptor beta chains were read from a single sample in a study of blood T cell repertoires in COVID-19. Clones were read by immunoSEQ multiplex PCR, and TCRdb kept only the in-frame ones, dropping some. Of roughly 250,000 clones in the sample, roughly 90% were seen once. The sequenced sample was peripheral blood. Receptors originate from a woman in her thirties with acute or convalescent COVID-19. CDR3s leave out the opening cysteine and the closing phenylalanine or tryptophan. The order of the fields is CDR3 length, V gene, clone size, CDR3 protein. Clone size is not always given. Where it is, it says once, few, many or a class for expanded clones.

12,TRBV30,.,AWRPGTGIYGYT
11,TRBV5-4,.,ASSSGQKNGYT
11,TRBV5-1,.,ASSLAGTDTQY
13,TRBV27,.,ASNPTGSPLYEQY
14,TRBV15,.,ATSRGSGGQLETQY
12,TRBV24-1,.,ATSDTLRGQPQH
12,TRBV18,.,ASSPGQGFEEQF
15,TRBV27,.,ASSFYSGGGASRSLH
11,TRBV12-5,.,ASGPREGEKLF
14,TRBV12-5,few,ASGLPGLAGTGELF
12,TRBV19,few,ASRPQGAVEKLF
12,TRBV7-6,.,ASSPGGEVSPLH
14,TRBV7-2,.,ASSLARGSLSYEQY
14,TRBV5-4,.,ASSLITGANTGELF
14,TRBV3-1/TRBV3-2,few,ASSQEPFRVGYEQY
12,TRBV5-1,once,ASSQWGVSDTQY
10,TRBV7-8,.,ASTMTGEGYT
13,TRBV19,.,ASSISGQGSYGYT
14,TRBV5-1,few,ASSSGQGFSGNTIY
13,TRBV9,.,ASSAPGQGTDTQY
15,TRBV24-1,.,ATSDFGVGPGSYGYT
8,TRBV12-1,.,ASTREEQY
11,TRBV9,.,ASSVRGGGIQY
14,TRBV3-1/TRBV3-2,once,ASSQSTRGAYNEQF
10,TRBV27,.,ASRRTNEKLF
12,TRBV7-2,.,ASSLGVDGTGGT
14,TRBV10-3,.,AISGGLAGVDGELF
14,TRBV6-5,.,ASSYSPSGRFNEQF
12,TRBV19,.,ASSITVSGNTIY
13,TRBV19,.,ASSMASGHTGELF
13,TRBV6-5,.,ASSYNRWNTGELF
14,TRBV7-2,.,ASSLLGGGSNQPQH
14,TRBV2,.,ASSEITGGGSQPQH
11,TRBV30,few,AWSRGEDQPQH
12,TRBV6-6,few,ASSYFKREEKLF
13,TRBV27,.,ASSSGVSYNSPLH
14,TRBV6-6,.,ASSKGGQGAGNTIY
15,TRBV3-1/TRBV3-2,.,ASSQEGGGSSYNEQF
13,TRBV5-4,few,ASSSQRDNTGELF
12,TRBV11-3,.,ASSWVAGTETQY
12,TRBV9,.,ASSETGVGTEAF
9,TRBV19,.,ASSPGYEQF
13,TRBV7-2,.,ASRQDRGHTDTQY
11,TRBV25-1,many,ASSTGSPYGYT
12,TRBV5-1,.,ASRLGQKTYEQY